These T cell receptor beta chains were read from a single sample in a study of blood T cells in healthy people across ages. TCRdb re-derived calls from the 5' RACE reads in MiXCR, one entry per CDR3 protein. The table records around 1,900,000 distinct CDR3 sequences, roughly two fifths of them present only once. What was sequenced was blood. These receptors originate from a human donor in good health. Each CDR3 is given with its conserved first and last residue. D genes are given only for firm matches. Rows give clone size only sometimes, using once, few, many, or a class for an expanded clone.

TRBV27	TRBJ1-1	TRBD1	.	CASIQGVLNTEAFF	TGTGCCAGCATTCAGGGGGTGCTGAACACTGAAGCTTTCTTT
TRBV7-2	TRBJ2-3	TRBD2	.	CAIGTSGGQAAQYF	TGTGCCATCGGGACTAGCGGGGGCCAGGCGGCGCAGTATTTT
TRBV7-9	TRBJ2-1	TRBD1	few	CASSPRRTGGGNEQFF	TGTGCCAGCAGCCCGCGGCGGACAGGGGGAGGGAATGAGCAGTTCTTC
TRBV13	TRBJ2-7	.	.	CASSLGRDSAYEQYF	TGTGCCAGCAGCTTAGGCCGAGACAGCGCCTACGAGCAGTACTTC
TRBV5-5	TRBJ2-5	TRBD1	many	CASSLAGQGVETQYF	TGTGCCAGCAGCTTGGCGGGACAGGGAGTGGAGACCCAGTACTTC
TRBV4-1	TRBJ2-7	TRBD2	.	CASSQGLAGMGYEQYF	TGCGCCAGCAGCCAAGGACTAGCGGGGATGGGCTACGAGCAGTACTTC
TRBV28	TRBJ2-3	.	.	CASGPTVTLTDTQYF	TGTGCCAGCGGTCCGACAGTGACATTGACAGATACGCAGTATTTT
TRBV7-9	TRBJ2-3	.	.	CASSSTVGGGTDTQYF	TGTGCCAGCAGCTCCACAGTAGGGGGGGGCACAGATACGCAGTATTTT
TRBV6-2/TRBV6-3	TRBJ2-5	.	.	CAGSYSVGRYQETQYF	TGTGCCGGCAGTTACTCGGTCGGAAGGTACCAAGAGACCCAGTACTTC
TRBV7-2	TRBJ2-5	.	many	CASSLALGVETQYF	TGTGCCAGCAGCTTAGCGCTAGGTGTAGAGACCCAGTACTTC